A single T cell receptor (beta chain) is shown here with its context. Its antigen is currently unknown. The CDR3 sequence is 12 residues long. Germline assignment: CDR1 KGHSH and CDR2 LQKENI. V lost 6 bases to trimming and J lost 10 bases, with 13 bases between them. Every isolated RNA sample was fully reverse transcribed, so sequencing captured expressed TCRB transcripts. This table comes from immunoSEQ multiplex PCR, and its TCRdb copy is limited to in-frame clones, with some not included. The sample includes over 120,000 clones, 10% of them seen just once. This sample was included in a study of beta chain features in type 1 diabetes. In the study overall: Across every sample, around 98 million sorted cells were examined in total. Study-level findings and limits: For type 1 diabetes patients, VDJ junctions showed fewer insertions and more deletions. Whether HLA type influences TCRB rearrangement remained unresolved here.

V is TRBV18 and J is TRBJ1-5; D is ambiguous. This clonotype originated in a man aged 18 to 35 in good health. Sequencing was done on a sample of naive CD4+ T cells from blood. The CDR3: CASSMPGSPQHF. The CDR3, as DNA: TGTGCCAGCTCCATGCCCGGGTCCCCCCAGCATTTT.